Presented here are 25 T cell receptor beta chains from one specimen sequenced in a study of shared clonotypes between healthy human individuals. Positively selected for CCR7, the CD45RO-negative cells used as naive CD8 cells excluded terminally differentiated effector memory CD45RA+ cells. Some clones are missing from TCRdb's copy, which holds only in-frame ones; the method was immunoSEQ multiplex PCR. Among around 2,000,000 clones listed, 85% to 95% were seen once. The specimen was naive CD8+ T cells sorted from blood. The receptors come from a young man in good health.

Regarding this clone: The identical CDR3 is also encoded by other nucleotide sequences in the sample. V gene TRBV11-2 combines with J gene TRBJ2-3; D call uncertain. The CDR3 sequence is 13 residues long. V gave up 2 bases and J gave up 0 bases, with 3 bases separating them. From germline, CDR1 is SGHAT and CDR2 FQNNGV. The CDR3 region has the DNA TGTGCCAGCAGCTTACTAAGCACAGATACGCAGTATTTT. This translates into CASSLLSTDTQYF.

The chain employs TRBV5-1 and TRBJ2-1; 10 bases fit TRBD2. Germline-derived CDR1 and CDR2 are SGHRS and YFSETQ. CDR3 length: 16 residues. After removal of 0 bases from V and 3 bases from J, the junction contained 3 bases not matched to a gene. The CDR3, as DNA: TGCGCCAGCAGCTTGGTAGCGGGGGGCTACTACAATGAGCAGTTCTTC. Its translation: CASSLVAGGYYNEQFF.

The chain couples TRBV6-1 to TRBJ1-1; 9 positions agree with TRBD1. Germline V gives CDR1 MNHNS, CDR2 SASEGT. The CDR3 is 16 residues long. After removal of 3 bases from V and 7 bases from J, the junction contained 12 bases not matched to a gene. For the CDR3, the DNA is TGTGCCAGCAGTGACTTCCCCCGGGGACAGGGAAATGAAGCTTTCTTT. Its protein product is CASSDFPRGQGNEAFF.

The rearrangement links TRBV7-9 to TRBJ2-7; D may be TRBD1 or TRBD2 (5 bases each). The CDR3 extends over 13 amino acids. V was cut by 5 bases and J by 6 bases, with 14 bases left in between. Germline CDR1 SEHNR, CDR2 FQNEAQ (reference sequence). The CDR3 here is CASSPSREREQYF. In nucleotides, the CDR3 is TGTGCCAGCAGCCCCAGCAGGGAGCGCGAGCAGTACTTC.

CDR3 protein: CASSLAPGPSEQYF. CDR3 DNA: TGCGCCAGCAGCTTGGCTCCCGGACCCAGCGAGCAGTACTTC. J is TRBJ2-7 and V is TRBV5-1; D is unclear. Per the germline V gene, CDR1 is SGHRS and CDR2 is YFSETQ. Trimming took off 0 bases at V and 6 bases at J, with 13 bases between the two ends. CDR3 length: 14 amino acids.

This clone appeared a single time. The rearrangement joins TRBV27 to TRBJ2-7; TRBD1 agrees at 10 bases. The ends lost 4 bases at V and 6 bases at J; junction bases unmatched: 9. This CDR3 is built from 15 residues. Germline CDR1 reads MNHEY; CDR2 reads SMNVEV (reference sequence). The CDR3 nucleotides are TGTGCCAGCAGTTCCTCCGGGACAGGGGAGGGCGAGCAGTACTTC. Its protein is CASSSSGTGEGEQYF.

J is TRBJ1-1 and V is TRBV2, with unresolved D. Germline-derived CDR1 and CDR2 are SNHLY and FYNNEI. The V end was cut by 5 bases, the J end by 0 bases, with 13 bases between. The CDR3 is 15 residues long. The CDR3 spells CASSRITVMNTEAFF. The DNA of the CDR3 is TGTGCCAGCAGTCGGATCACCGTTATGAACACTGAAGCTTTCTTT.

The chain couples TRBV5-7 to TRBJ1-2; D possibly corresponds to TRBD1 (6 bases). TRBV5-7 is placed among ORFs of uncertain function. The CDR3 consists of 16 residues. V lost 6 bases, J lost 1 base, and 19 bases lay in between. The CDR3 DNA reads as TGTGCCAGCACCTTAAACCCGACAGGCCATAACTATGGCTACACCTTC. Its protein is CASTLNPTGHNYGYTF.

This sequence joins TRBV10-1 and TRBJ2-7; no clear D gene. In germline, CDR1 is WNHNN, CDR2 SYGVQD (reference sequence). V dropped 4 bases and J dropped 6 bases, with 10 bases sitting between them. The CDR3 is made up of 12 amino acids. DNA for the CDR3: TGCGCCAGCAGTGGTGATGGGCTCGAGCAGTACTTC. This encodes CASSGDGLEQYF.

The V and J genes are TRBV4-1 and TRBJ2-2; 10 nucleotides agree with TRBD2. V lost 1 base to trimming and J lost 3 bases; unmatched junction nucleotides: 5. Germline V CDR1 and CDR2: MGHRA, YSYEKL. This CDR3 comprises 17 residues. Written as DNA, the CDR3 is TGCGCCAGCAGCCAAGGGCTAGCGGGGGTATACACCGGGGAGCTGTTTTTT. It specifies CASSQGLAGVYTGELFF.

Worth noting for this clone: The same CDR3 is also encoded by other DNA sequences in this sample. The V gene is TRBV6-6, the J gene TRBJ2-3, with D possibly being TRBD1 or TRBD2 (5 bases each). CDR1 MNHNY and CDR2 SVGAGI come from the germline V gene (reference sequence). The CDR3 covers 13 residues. Trimming took 2 bases from V and 4 from J, leaving 7 bases between them. This chain's CDR3 is CASSYLGADTQYF. The CDR3 DNA reads as TGTGCCAGCAGTTACCTGGGGGCAGATACGCAGTATTTT.

The chain couples TRBV5-1 to TRBJ1-6; TRBD1 is a possible D gene (5 bases). Germline CDR1 reads SGHRS; CDR2 reads YFSETQ. V lost 1 base to trimming and J lost 6 bases, with 8 bases between them. This CDR3 has 14 amino acids. CDR3: CASSLIGGNSPLHF. The CDR3 DNA is TGCGCCAGCAGCTTGATTGGGGGTAATTCACCCCTCCACTTT.

Of note for this clone: This specimen includes other DNA sequences encoding the same CDR3. This chain joins TRBV28 and TRBJ2-7, with a weak D call TRBD2 (5 bases). CDR3 length: 14 residues. Germline V gives CDR1 MDHEN, CDR2 SYDVKM. Trimming shortened V by 7 bases and J by 0 bases, and 13 bases separated the two germline ends. CDR3 DNA sequence: TGTGCCAGCACGCCGGCGGGTAGCTCCTACGAGCAGTACTTC. As protein: CASTPAGSSYEQYF.

This clone was observed once. The chain is built from TRBV28 and TRBJ1-2; D may be TRBD1 (5 bases). The CDR3 spans 12 residues. With 3 bases removed from V and 8 bases from J, the gap between germline ends came to 10 bases. The germline gives CDR1 MDHEN, CDR2 SYDVKM. The CDR3 protein is CASSFDGAGYTF. In DNA form, the CDR3 reads TGTGCCAGCAGTTTTGACGGGGCAGGCTACACCTTC.

The genes are TRBV4-3 and TRBJ2-5, with D possibly called TRBD1 or TRBD2 (5 bases each). The CDR3 sequence is 15 residues long. Germline CDR1 is LGHNA and CDR2 is YSLEER. Trimming cost V 1 base and J 1 base, with 10 bases left between them. The CDR3: CASSQVGTTQETQYF. The CDR3 DNA follows: TGCGCCAGCAGCCAAGTTGGGACCACCCAAGAGACCCAGTACTTC.

CDR3 sequence: CASSWIGRDEQYF. CDR3 nucleotide sequence: TGTGCCAGCAGTTGGATCGGTAGGGACGAGCAGTACTTC. The chain combines TRBV6-6 with TRBJ2-7; D gene unclear. Deletions cut 4 bases from V and 5 bases from J, with 12 bases between. The CDR3 has 13 amino acids. Germline V lookup: CDR1 MNHNY, CDR2 SVGAGI (reference sequence).

V gene TRBV4-1 combines with J gene TRBJ2-1; 11 bases are a match to TRBD2. CDR3 size: 18 residues. Per germline, CDR1 MGHRA and CDR2 YSYEKL. The trim removed 0 bases at V and 9 bases at J, leaving 13 bases unmatched. The CDR3 region has the DNA TGCGCCAGCAGCCAAGATGAGGTAGCGGGAGGGCCGGGGGGTGAGCAGTTCTTC. This encodes CASSQDEVAGGPGGEQFF.

This chain connects TRBV27 to TRBJ2-5, with D perhaps matching TRBD2 (5 bases). Germline V gene sequence: CDR1 MNHEY, CDR2 SMNVEV (reference sequence). The CDR3 length is 15 residues. Trimming took 6 bases from V and 1 from J, leaving 15 bases between them. Here the CDR3 DNA reads TGTGCCAGCAGCCCCCGGGTAGGACTCCAAGAGACCCAGTACTTC. Its protein product is CASSPRVGLQETQYF.

The chain links TRBV5-4 to TRBJ2-2; possibly TRBD1 for D (5 bases). In germline, CDR1 is SGHNT, CDR2 YYREEE (reference sequence). This CDR3 comprises 16 residues. The V and J ends lost 0 bases and 7 bases respectively, with 16 bases between them. CDR3 region: CASSLGAQGRDGELFF. The CDR3 coding sequence is TGTGCCAGCAGCTTGGGCGCCCAGGGAAGGGACGGGGAGCTGTTTTTT.

The chain joins TRBV7-9 to TRBJ2-3; possibly TRBD1 for D (5 bases). The CDR3 runs to 15 residues. Trimming shortened V by 4 bases and J by 6 bases, and 17 bases separated the two germline ends. The germline V gene has CDR1 SEHNR and CDR2 FQNEAQ (reference sequence). The CDR3 spells CASSSPTQGMDTQYF. DNA of the CDR3: TGTGCCAGCAGCTCCCCCACTCAGGGCATGGATACGCAGTATTTT.

The rearrangement links TRBV9 to TRBJ1-3; D is ambiguous. The CDR3 runs 11 residues. V lost 5 bases, J lost 4 bases, and 4 bases lay in between. Germline assignment: CDR1 SGDLS and CDR2 YYNGEE. This CDR3 reads CASRAGNTIYF. The CDR3, as DNA: TGTGCCAGCAGAGCAGGAAACACCATATATTTT.

This chain links TRBV5-6 with TRBJ2-7; 9 bases line up with TRBD2. With V trimmed by 2 bases and J by 6 bases, 6 bases remained unmatched. The CDR3 contains 14 residues. Germline loops: CDR1 SGHDT, CDR2 YYEEEE. The CDR3 protein is CASSFSGRLGEQYF. The CDR3 coding sequence is TGTGCCAGCAGCTTTAGCGGGAGATTGGGCGAGCAGTACTTC.

V is TRBV18 and J is TRBJ2-1; the match to TRBD1 covers 8 bases. Germline CDR1 is KGHSH and CDR2 is LQKENI. There are 15 residues in the CDR3. V lost 6 bases, J lost 4 bases, and 8 bases stayed unmatched. As DNA, the CDR3 is TGTGCCAGCTCGCCGACAGGGGCGCTTTACAATGAGCAGTTCTTC. Its translation: CASSPTGALYNEQFF.

The chain uses TRBV6-5 and TRBJ2-3, with 9 bases identical to TRBD1. V shed 0 bases and J 4 bases; nucleotides not matched to a gene: 5. The germline CDR1 and CDR2 sequences are MNHEY and SVGAGI. This CDR3 comprises 16 residues. CDR3 sequence: CASSYSRDRESDTQYF. The CDR3 nucleotides read TGTGCCAGCAGTTACTCGAGGGACAGGGAATCAGATACGCAGTATTTT.

A note on this clone: Different DNA sequences within this sample yield the same CDR3. The rearrangement joins TRBV4-3 to TRBJ2-7; no reliable D call. This CDR3 comprises 13 residues. Trimming cost V 0 bases and J 3 bases, with 6 bases left between them. Germline V gene sequence: CDR1 LGHNA, CDR2 YSLEER. The CDR3: CASSQDPLYEQYF. The CDR3 DNA reads as TGCGCCAGCAGCCAAGATCCCCTCTACGAGCAGTACTTC.